Listed below are T cell receptor beta chains from one sample, sequenced in a study of T cell repertoires in cytomegalovirus infection. These receptors are not linked to any known antigen. From the reads, TCRdb called clonotypes with MiXCR, one entry per CDR3 protein. In the table there are about 570,000 distinct CDR3 sequences, around two fifths of which are singletons. Sequenced material: cultured PBMCs, taken from culture after CMV antigen stimulation. Every receptor here comes from a human donor in good health (CMV status not recorded). Some clones in this sample may be carry-over from other donors' samples. Both conserved end residues are part of each CDR3. The order of the fields is CDR3 protein, clone size, J gene, D gene, V gene. A D gene is named only where the DNA matches it firmly. Only some rows state a clone size, as once, few, many or a class for expanded clones.

cdr3_aa: CASSFRTGGMTEAFF; clone_size: few; j_call: TRBJ1-1; d_call: TRBD1; v_call: TRBV7-2
cdr3_aa: CAISQRERNEQFF; clone_size: .; j_call: TRBJ2-1; d_call: TRBD2; v_call: TRBV10-3
cdr3_aa: CASSLSNMGEQYF; clone_size: few; j_call: TRBJ2-7; d_call: .; v_call: TRBV27
cdr3_aa: CATSDSGTSNTGELFF; clone_size: once; j_call: TRBJ2-2; d_call: .; v_call: TRBV24-1
cdr3_aa: CASRGRVRDRRVYGYTF; clone_size: .; j_call: TRBJ1-2; d_call: TRBD1; v_call: TRBV28
cdr3_aa: CATGSTNEKLFF; clone_size: few; j_call: TRBJ1-4; d_call: .; v_call: TRBV19
cdr3_aa: CASSSDVYSGNTIYF; clone_size: .; j_call: TRBJ1-3; d_call: .; v_call: TRBV11-2
cdr3_aa: CASSLKNEQYF; clone_size: few; j_call: TRBJ2-7; d_call: .; v_call: TRBV12-3/TRBV12-4
cdr3_aa: CSAAAGGDYGYTF; clone_size: once; j_call: TRBJ1-2; d_call: .; v_call: TRBV29-1
cdr3_aa: CASSQDPAGVSDTQYF; clone_size: once; j_call: TRBJ2-3; d_call: TRBD2; v_call: TRBV14
cdr3_aa: CAISGGADTQYF; clone_size: few; j_call: TRBJ2-3; d_call: TRBD2; v_call: TRBV10-3
cdr3_aa: CASSLALRPTDTQYF; clone_size: few; j_call: TRBJ2-3; d_call: .; v_call: TRBV5-6
cdr3_aa: CASSQLALGTGPSGGSWEQFF; clone_size: .; j_call: TRBJ2-1; d_call: TRBD2; v_call: TRBV23-1
cdr3_aa: CASSLESWVNPYF; clone_size: few; j_call: TRBJ2-7; d_call: .; v_call: TRBV7-8
cdr3_aa: CASSQDSAGGSHYGYTF; clone_size: few; j_call: TRBJ1-2; d_call: .; v_call: TRBV4-1
cdr3_aa: CASSPFPSQGQFF; clone_size: .; j_call: TRBJ2-1; d_call: .; v_call: TRBV18
cdr3_aa: CASSIGLAYEQYF; clone_size: few; j_call: TRBJ2-7; d_call: .; v_call: TRBV19
cdr3_aa: CASSPLNRNQPQHF; clone_size: .; j_call: TRBJ1-5; d_call: .; v_call: TRBV18
cdr3_aa: CASSLLGLAGGNTGELFF; clone_size: .; j_call: TRBJ2-2; d_call: TRBD2; v_call: TRBV7-6
cdr3_aa: CASSPGTSGAGELFF; clone_size: .; j_call: TRBJ2-2; d_call: TRBD2; v_call: TRBV2
cdr3_aa: CASSFKGRSPLHF; clone_size: .; j_call: TRBJ1-6; d_call: .; v_call: TRBV12-3/TRBV12-4
cdr3_aa: CASSPRGLAGGDEQFF; clone_size: few; j_call: TRBJ2-1; d_call: TRBD2; v_call: TRBV11-2
cdr3_aa: CAISERRDVPLLFF; clone_size: .; j_call: TRBJ1-4; d_call: .; v_call: TRBV10-3
cdr3_aa: CASSSPGTSLSNEQFF; clone_size: once; j_call: TRBJ2-1; d_call: TRBD2; v_call: TRBV12-3/TRBV12-4
cdr3_aa: CASSSGQGKFF; clone_size: .; j_call: TRBJ2-1; d_call: TRBD1; v_call: TRBV28
cdr3_aa: CASSLSREYEQFF; clone_size: many; j_call: TRBJ2-1; d_call: .; v_call: TRBV7-8
cdr3_aa: CASSYFRGGGDIQYF; clone_size: .; j_call: TRBJ2-4; d_call: .; v_call: TRBV6-2/TRBV6-3
cdr3_aa: CASSYSIWTSLSNEQFF; clone_size: .; j_call: TRBJ2-1; d_call: TRBD2; v_call: TRBV6-2/TRBV6-3
cdr3_aa: CASSLDTLDYGYTF; clone_size: few; j_call: TRBJ1-2; d_call: .; v_call: TRBV11-2
cdr3_aa: CASSRGLAGVMDTQYF; clone_size: .; j_call: TRBJ2-3; d_call: TRBD2; v_call: TRBV12-3/TRBV12-4
cdr3_aa: CAISLKESSYNEQFF; clone_size: .; j_call: TRBJ2-1; d_call: .; v_call: TRBV10-3
cdr3_aa: CASSSFRQGGNYGYTF; clone_size: .; j_call: TRBJ1-2; d_call: TRBD1; v_call: TRBV7-2
cdr3_aa: CASTVANYGYTF; clone_size: few; j_call: TRBJ1-2; d_call: .; v_call: TRBV7-9
cdr3_aa: CASSLFGSPPEQFF; clone_size: .; j_call: TRBJ2-1; d_call: .; v_call: TRBV7-2
cdr3_aa: CASSFGQGGPPLHF; clone_size: many; j_call: TRBJ1-6; d_call: TRBD1; v_call: TRBV7-2
cdr3_aa: CASRTTGTRPLHF; clone_size: .; j_call: TRBJ1-6; d_call: .; v_call: TRBV6-1
cdr3_aa: CASSKDASRLAGTDTQYF; clone_size: once; j_call: TRBJ2-3; d_call: .; v_call: TRBV27
cdr3_aa: CASRNTGGEAFF; clone_size: .; j_call: TRBJ1-1; d_call: .; v_call: TRBV11-2
cdr3_aa: CASSLESGFGTSVTQYF; clone_size: .; j_call: TRBJ2-3; d_call: .; v_call: TRBV5-1
cdr3_aa: CATSLLRPAEQYF; clone_size: few; j_call: TRBJ2-7; d_call: .; v_call: TRBV15
cdr3_aa: CASSLDPLLRYGYTF; clone_size: few; j_call: TRBJ1-2; d_call: .; v_call: TRBV5-4
cdr3_aa: CATDGTGLGDSTIYF; clone_size: .; j_call: TRBJ1-3; d_call: .; v_call: TRBV10-3
cdr3_aa: CASGGRPETQYF; clone_size: few; j_call: TRBJ2-5; d_call: .; v_call: TRBV2
cdr3_aa: CASSGFGELNTEAFF; clone_size: once; j_call: TRBJ1-1; d_call: .; v_call: TRBV19